The 2 T cell receptor beta chains reported below all come from one sample, sequenced in a study of yellow fever vaccine responses in identical twins. TCRdb used MiXCR to reprocess the RT-PCR reads, holding one entry per CDR3 protein. The table records some 35,000 distinct CDR3 sequences, 50% to 75% of them present only once. Material: T cells from blood (PBMCs), unsorted or a sorted subset (not recorded which), obtained before or after yellow fever vaccination (not recorded which). These receptors all stem from a woman aged 18-29 years who received the yellow fever vaccine.

This clonotype was observed a handful of times. This chain connects TRBV15 to TRBJ2-5, with 8 nucleotides matching TRBD1. The V and J ends lost 5 bases and 1 base, in that order; junction bases with no gene match: 12. Germline loops: CDR1 LNHNV, CDR2 YYDKDF (reference sequence). This CDR3 is built from 17 residues. This CDR3 reads CATSQGATGTIQETQYF. The CDR3 DNA follows: TGTGCCACCAGCCAGGGGGCGACAGGGACAATCCAAGAGACCCAGTACTTC.

V is TRBV2 and J is TRBJ1-6, with TRBD1 matching over 10 bases. From germline, CDR1 is SNHLY and CDR2 FYNNEI. V dropped 7 bases and J dropped 8; count of bases not matched to a gene: 5. This CDR3 region has 14 residues. The chain's CDR3 is CASTTGQGDSPLHF. For the CDR3, the DNA is TGTGCCAGCACTACCGGACAGGGGGATTCACCCCTCCACTTT.